This T cell receptor (beta chain) was retrieved from a study of Ad26.COV2.S vaccination and SARS-CoV-2 variants. Study-level background: Of the COV1001 trial arms, the Ad26.COV2.S arm included the donor. General observations from the study: Vaccinees and placebo recipients showed similar non-spike TCR breadth. The study found higher spike-specific TCR breadth in vaccine than placebo recipients.

Described treatment: approximately 18 received Ad26.COV2.S at low or high dose, single or two shots; about 5 received placebo; per-sample allocation not given. Material that was analyzed had been drawn on day 63 after the first vaccine or placebo injection. The donor's status was that of an adult aged 18-55 years in Boston. Using immunoSEQ multiplex PCR, the repertoire was profiled, and TCRdb retains in-frame clones only, with some absent. The table records about 390,000 clones, more than 85% of them present only once. This clone was counted a single time. Antigen unknown. Germline CDR1 SNHLY, CDR2 FYNNEI. V was shortened by 5 bases and J by 8 bases, with 16 bases between the two germline ends. This CDR3 has 14 amino acids.

J is TRBJ1-3 and V is TRBV2, with D perhaps matching TRBD1 (6 bases). This receptor was taken from a person aged 18-60 years who received the Ad26.COV2.S COVID-19 vaccine or a placebo. The sequencing here drew on peripheral blood, taken in a trial of Ad26.COV2.S vaccine versus placebo. For the CDR3, the DNA is TGTGCCAGCAGTCTACAGGGCCTGGAGGACACCATATATTTT. Translation: CASSLQGLEDTIYF.